Below are 24 T cell receptor beta chains sequenced from a single sample in a study of CD8 T cells in ankylosing spondylitis. TCRdb itself ran the 5' RACE reads through MiXCR, one entry per CDR3 protein. The sample lists some 220,000 distinct CDR3 sequences; approximately 10% were seen once. The sequenced sample consisted of blood, either unsorted or a sorted T cell fraction (not recorded which). These receptors originate from a male donor with ankylosing spondylitis or in good health (not recorded which).

This clonotype appeared many times. The chain employs TRBV10-3 and TRBJ2-3; D gene unclear. The CDR3 runs 12 residues. V lost 2 bases to trimming and J lost 9 bases, with 9 bases between them. CDR1 ENHRY and CDR2 SYGVKD come from the germline V gene. The CDR3 loop reads CAISEDGLTQYF. In DNA, the CDR3 is TGTGCCATCAGTGAGGACGGTCTAACGCAGTATTTT.

There are many counts of this clonotype. This rearrangement joins TRBV4-1 to TRBJ1-4, with D perhaps matching TRBD1 (6 bases). Germline V CDR1 and CDR2: MGHRA, YSYEKL. The ends were cut back, 3 bases at V and 7 bases at J, with 15 bases in the middle. This CDR3 contains 15 residues. CDR3 sequence reads: CASSHQTGIGEKLFF. For the CDR3, the DNA is TGCGCCAGCAGCCATCAGACAGGTATCGGTGAAAAACTGTTTTTT.

This clonotype was picked up many times. The gene calls are TRBV12-3 or TRBV12-4 and TRBJ2-3; 12 nucleotides match TRBD2. Trimming took 6 bases from V and 4 from J; bases not matched to a gene: 11. The CDR3 runs 17 residues. CDR3 region: CASRNLAGGFVADTQYF. Here the CDR3 DNA reads TGTGCCAGCAGGAACCTAGCGGGAGGGTTTGTGGCAGATACGCAGTATTTT.

This clonotype was found many times. The chain employs TRBV27 and TRBJ1-2; no clear D gene. The CDR3 is 12 amino acids. The V gene lost 5 bases and the J gene lost 7 bases, with 11 bases spanning the gap. Germline V gene data show CDR1 as MNHEY and CDR2 as SMNVEV (reference sequence). The CDR3 DNA is TGTGCCAGCAGTCCCGTAGCGGGTGGCTACACCTTC. Its translation is CASSPVAGGYTF.

This clonotype has ten or more counts. The chain couples TRBV29-1 to TRBJ2-5; no clear D. Germline-derived CDR1 and CDR2 are SQVTM and ANQGSEA. Trimming shortened V by 5 bases and J by 1 base, and 8 bases separated the two germline ends. The CDR3 spans 12 residues. The DNA of the CDR3 is TGCAGCGTTAGGGCCGGCCAAGAGACCCAGTACTTC. The encoded protein is CSVRAGQETQYF.

Notes on this clonotype: A read error is possible here, since a much larger clone lies one base away. The chain combines TRBV6-1 with TRBJ2-5; D is undetermined. The ends were cut back, 5 bases at V and 4 bases at J, with 17 bases in the middle. The V gene's germline CDR1 is MNHNS and CDR2 SASEGT. The CDR3 has 15 amino acids. The CDR3 nucleotides read TGTGCCAGCAGTAGCCGCCGGCAATTTTTAGAGACCCAGTACTTC. Amino acid sequence: CASSSRRQFLETQYF.

This clonotype has at least ten counts. The V call is TRBV20-1, the J call TRBJ2-2; D remains unclear. Deletions cut 1 base from V and 9 bases from J, with 6 bases between. CDR3 length: 11 amino acids. Germline CDR1 reads DFQATT; CDR2 reads SNEGSKA (reference sequence). The CDR3 DNA reads as TGCAGTGCTAGAGTGGCGAGGGAGCTGTTTTTT. Protein: CSARVARELFF.

This rearrangement joins TRBV28 to TRBJ2-1; possibly TRBD2 for D (6 bases). Trimming stripped 6 bases from V and 6 bases from J, with 18 bases between. The CDR3 is 15 amino acids. Germline V gives CDR1 MDHEN, CDR2 SYDVKM. CDR3 nucleotide sequence: TGTGCCAGCAGCTCCGAGCGGGTTCACCCCAATGAGCAGTTCTTC. Amino acids: CASSSERVHPNEQFF.

This clonotype was seen ten or more times. This chain connects TRBV7-2 to TRBJ2-7; 9 bases match TRBD1. This CDR3 spans 14 amino acids. Looked up from germline, CDR1 is SGHTA and CDR2 is FQGNSA. V was clipped by 0 bases and J by 6 bases; unmatched bases: 3. The CDR3 region is CASSLAQGAAEQYF. The CDR3 region has the DNA TGTGCCAGCAGCTTAGCACAGGGGGCGGCCGAGCAGTACTTC.

This clonotype has ten or more counts. V and J are TRBV4-1 and TRBJ2-5; 7 nucleotides match TRBD1. Germline trimming cut 6 bases from V and 3 bases from J; bases unmatched to any gene: 7. Germline CDR1 MGHRA, CDR2 YSYEKL. This CDR3 is built from 14 residues. Here the CDR3 DNA reads TGCGCCAGCAGAGGGGACACAGGGGAAGAGACCCAGTACTTC. Its protein is CASRGDTGEETQYF.

This clonotype was recorded many times. The rearrangement links TRBV10-3 to TRBJ2-2; 7 bases line up with TRBD1. J gave up 2 bases and V 6 bases, and 6 bases lay outside the gene matches. CDR3 size: 15 residues. Germline CDR1 and CDR2: ENHRY and SYGVKD. CDR3 bases: TGTGCCATCAGACTGAGGGACAGTAACACCGGGGAGCTGTTTTTT. Protein: CAIRLRDSNTGELFF.

This clonotype was counted at least ten times. The chain employs TRBV7-2 and TRBJ2-2, with D perhaps assigned TRBD1 or TRBD2 (5 bases each). The CDR3 covers 16 residues. The ends were cut back, 3 bases at V and 4 bases at J, with 15 bases in the middle. The germline V gene has CDR1 SGHTA and CDR2 FQGNSA. Written as DNA, the CDR3 is TGTGCCAGCAGCTTCAGAGGGACCCTAGCCACCGGGGAGCTGTTTTTT. This sequence encodes CASSFRGTLATGELFF. The variable domain in full, completed from reference TRBV7-2 and TRBJ2-2, reads GAGVSQSPSNKVTEKGKDVELRCDPISGHTALYWYRQSLGQGLEFLIYFQGNSAPDKSGLPSDRFSAERTGGSVSTLTIQRTQQEDSAVYLCASSFRGTLATGELFFGEGSRLTVL.

This clonotype was seen at least ten times. The chain links TRBV28 to TRBJ2-1, with 11 bases lining up with TRBD2. There are 15 residues in the CDR3. CDR1 and CDR2 from the germline V gene are MDHEN and SYDVKM. V was clipped by 6 bases and J by 7 bases; unmatched bases: 8. CDR3 nucleotides: TGTGCCAGCAGCCCGCTAGCGGGAGGTAGGAATGAGCAGTTCTTC. Protein product: CASSPLAGGRNEQFF.

This clonotype occurred a few times. This sequence joins TRBV12-3 or TRBV12-4 and TRBJ1-2; 8 nucleotides line up with TRBD1. The CDR3 covers 13 residues. J was trimmed by 6 bases and V by 5 bases; bases with no gene match: 5. The CDR3 DNA follows: TGTGCCAGCAGTACATCAGGGGGCGATGGCTACACCTTC. It codes for CASSTSGGDGYTF.

This clonotype has a handful of counts. The chain joins TRBV7-9 to TRBJ2-1; 8 positions agree with TRBD2. V was clipped by 2 bases and J by 2 bases; unmatched bases: 8. CDR3 length: 17 amino acids. Per germline, CDR1 SEHNR and CDR2 FQNEAQ (reference sequence). In nucleotides, the CDR3 is TGTGCCAGCAGCTTACTGCTGACTAGCGAGGCCTACAATGAGCAGTTCTTC. It specifies CASSLLLTSEAYNEQFF.

This clonotype was seen at least ten times. This sequence joins TRBV27 and TRBJ2-5, with D hard to call. Between the trimmed V and J ends, which lost 8 bases and 4 bases, there was a span of 17 bases. There are 14 residues in the CDR3. Germline lookup yields CDR1 MNHEY and CDR2 SMNVEV (reference sequence). The DNA for the CDR3 is TGTGCCAGCTCACCGTCGCACATGGGAGAGACCCAGTACTTC. Translated, it gives CASSPSHMGETQYF.

This clonotype was picked up many times. The chain couples TRBV12-3 or TRBV12-4 to TRBJ1-2; TRBD1 is a possible D gene (5 bases). The V and J ends lost 5 bases and 5 bases respectively, with 18 bases between them. The CDR3 loop spans 15 amino acids. CDR3 sequence (DNA): TGTGCCAGCAGTAAAACTATTGACAGTTTGTATGGCTACACCTTC. It codes for CASSKTIDSLYGYTF.

This clonotype was counted many times. This rearrangement joins TRBV5-1 to TRBJ2-5; 11 bases align to TRBD2. Trimming at V came to 0 bases and at J to 2 bases, leaving 3 bases not matched to a gene. The germline gives CDR1 SGHRS, CDR2 YFSETQ. This CDR3 spans 16 amino acids. The CDR3 spells CASSLVLAGGQETQYF. As DNA, the CDR3 is TGCGCCAGCAGCTTGGTTCTAGCGGGAGGACAAGAGACCCAGTACTTC. The full variable domain, with the rest looked up from reference TRBV5-1 and TRBJ2-5, is KAGVTQTPRYLIKTRGQQVTLSCSPISGHRSVSWYQQTPGQGLQFLFEYFSETQRNKGNFPGRFSGRQFSNSRSEMNVSTLELGDSALYLCASSLVLAGGQETQYFGPGTRLLVL.

This clonotype was recorded at least ten times. The chain combines TRBV12-3 or TRBV12-4 with TRBJ1-2, with D unresolved. This CDR3 region has 11 residues. Trimming left V 6 bases short and J 8 bases short, with 10 bases between. The DNA of the CDR3 is TGTGCCAGCAGGTCTTTAGAAGGCTACACCTTC. Its protein product is CASRSLEGYTF.

The chain couples TRBV20-1 to TRBJ2-5, with D perhaps TRBD1 (6 bases). Trimming took 3 bases from V and 14 from J, leaving 19 bases between them. CDR1 DFQATT and CDR2 SNEGSKA come from the germline V gene (reference sequence). CDR3 length equals 12 residues. Here the CDR3 DNA reads TGCAGTGCTAGTGGGGGCCCGGGGTTACCTTACTTC. Translation: CSASGGPGLPYF.

Notes on this clonotype: A clone one base away is much larger, so this may be a read error. The V gene is TRBV20-1, the J gene TRBJ2-1, with 9 bases lining up with TRBD1. Germline CDR1 is DFQATT and CDR2 is SNEGSKA (reference sequence). This CDR3 comprises 13 residues. The V segment lost 5 bases and the J segment 4 bases; nucleotides outside the gene matches: 3. This chain's CDR3 is CSAGTGWYNEQFF. The CDR3 bases are TGCAGTGCTGGGACAGGGTGGTACAATGAGCAGTTCTTC.

This clonotype was detected ten times or more. V usage is TRBV11-2 and J usage is TRBJ2-7; maybe TRBD2 (6 bases). Per the germline V gene, CDR1 is SGHAT and CDR2 is FQNNGV. The CDR3 covers 15 residues. Trimming stripped 0 bases from V and 2 bases from J, with 11 bases between. CDR3 in amino acids: CASSLDGGLPYEQYF. As DNA, the CDR3 is TGTGCCAGCAGCTTAGACGGGGGTCTCCCCTACGAGCAGTACTTC.

This clonotype was found many times. The chain recombines TRBV7-2 with TRBJ2-2; no clear D. V was clipped by 5 bases and J by 4 bases, with 14 bases between them. In germline, CDR1 is SGHTA, CDR2 FQGNSA. The CDR3 loop spans 15 amino acids. This CDR3 reads CASSIRAPSTGELFF. In DNA, the CDR3 is TGTGCCAGCAGCATAAGAGCGCCCTCCACCGGGGAGCTGTTTTTT.

This clonotype was observed many times. The gene calls are TRBV20-1 and TRBJ2-3, with D possibly matching TRBD1 (5 bases). Germline V gene sequence: CDR1 DFQATT, CDR2 SNEGSKA (reference sequence). Between the trimmed V and J ends, which lost 5 bases and 3 bases, there was a span of 15 bases. CDR3 length: 14 residues. The chain's CDR3 is CSAGAGPRTDTQYF. Here the CDR3 DNA reads TGCAGTGCTGGGGCCGGGCCGAGGACAGATACGCAGTATTTT.